This T cell receptor (beta chain) was obtained from a study of T cell changes during pregnancy in multiple sclerosis. Germline V gene lookup returns CDR1 MNHEY and CDR2 SVGAGI. The CDR3 is made up of 11 amino acids. Deletions cut 11 bases from V and 3 bases from J, with 10 bases between. Clones were sequenced by immunoSEQ multiplex PCR, and TCRdb holds only the in-frame ones, with some missing. Seen here are tens of thousands of clones, roughly 90% observed once, and the top ten hold less than 2%. Specimen: peripheral blood, collected in the first trimester of pregnancy. J is TRBJ2-5 and V is TRBV6-5; TRBD1 might be the D (6 bases). This TCR came from a female donor with multiple sclerosis, enrolled in a pregnancy study. The CDR3 loop reads CAANREETQYF. CDR3 nucleotides: TGTGCCGCAAACAGGGAAGAGACCCAGTACTTC.